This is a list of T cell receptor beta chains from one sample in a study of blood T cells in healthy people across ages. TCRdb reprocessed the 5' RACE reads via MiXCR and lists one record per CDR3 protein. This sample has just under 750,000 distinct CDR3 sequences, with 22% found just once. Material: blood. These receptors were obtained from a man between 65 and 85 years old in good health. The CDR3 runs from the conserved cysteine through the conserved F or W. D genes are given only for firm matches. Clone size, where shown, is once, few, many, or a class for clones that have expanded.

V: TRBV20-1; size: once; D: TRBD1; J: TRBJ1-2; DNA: TGCAGTGCTAGGGCCGGACAGGGTAATGGCTACACCTTC; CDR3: CSARAGQGNGYTF
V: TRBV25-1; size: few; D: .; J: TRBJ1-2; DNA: TGTGCCAGCAGTGAGCCCCGGGACGGAAATGGCTACACCTTC; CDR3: CASSEPRDGNGYTF
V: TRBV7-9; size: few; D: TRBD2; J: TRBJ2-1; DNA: TGTGCCAGCAGCTTCCGGACTAGCGGGAGTTCTAATGAGCAGTTCTTC; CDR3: CASSFRTSGSSNEQFF
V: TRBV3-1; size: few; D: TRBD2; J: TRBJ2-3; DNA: TGTGCCAGCAGCCAAGATTGGGGAGGGGCAGATACGCAGTATTTT; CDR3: CASSQDWGGADTQYF
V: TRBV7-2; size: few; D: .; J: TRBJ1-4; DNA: TGTGCCAGCAGCCCCGGGGCCCAGAATGAAAAACTGTTTTTT; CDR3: CASSPGAQNEKLFF
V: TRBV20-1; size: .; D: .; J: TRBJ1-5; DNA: TGCAGTGCAAGCGCCGGGGCGGATGCGCCCCAGCATTTT; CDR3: CSASAGADAPQHF
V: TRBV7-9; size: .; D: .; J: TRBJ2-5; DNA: TGTGCCAGCAGCTTAGGTGTACTAGTCCAAGAGACCCAGTACTTC; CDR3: CASSLGVLVQETQYF
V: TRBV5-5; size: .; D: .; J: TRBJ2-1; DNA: TGTGCCAGCAGCTTGGGCAGGGCCTACAATGAGCAGTTCTTC; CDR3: CASSLGRAYNEQFF
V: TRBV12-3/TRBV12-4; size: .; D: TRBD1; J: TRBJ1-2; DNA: TGTGCCAGCACGCCCAGGGGGACAGCCGCATATGGCTACACCTTC; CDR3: CASTPRGTAAYGYTF
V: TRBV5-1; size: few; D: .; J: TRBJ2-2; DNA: TGCGCCAGCAGCGGGGGACAACACACCGGGGAGCTGTTTTTT; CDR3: CASSGGQHTGELFF
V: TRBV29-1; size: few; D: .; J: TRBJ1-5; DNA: TGCAGCGTTGGTACGGGGAACGGAAATCAGCCCCAGCATTTT; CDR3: CSVGTGNGNQPQHF
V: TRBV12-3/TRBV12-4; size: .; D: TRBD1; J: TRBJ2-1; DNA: TGTGCCAGCAACCTGGGACAGGGGGCCGCCAATGAGCAGTTCTTC; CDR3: CASNLGQGAANEQFF
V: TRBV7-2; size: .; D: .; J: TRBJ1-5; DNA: TGTGCCAGCAGCCCTAGGGGCACGTCCCTGGAGAGGAATCAGCCCCAGCATTTT; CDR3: CASSPRGTSLERNQPQHF
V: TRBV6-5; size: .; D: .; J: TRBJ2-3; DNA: TGTGCCAGCAGTTACGGTGTAGCACTTACAGATACGCAGTATTTT; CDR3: CASSYGVALTDTQYF
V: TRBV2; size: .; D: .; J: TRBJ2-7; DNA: TGTGCCAGCAGTGTTCAGGGGACCTACGAGCAGTACTTC; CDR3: CASSVQGTYEQYF
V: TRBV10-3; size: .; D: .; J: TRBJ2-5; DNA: TGTGCCATCAGTGAGTCTGGAGGGGACCAAGAGACCCAGTACTTC; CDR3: CAISESGGDQETQYF
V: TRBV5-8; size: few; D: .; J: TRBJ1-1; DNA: TGTGCCAGCACCTTAGTGAACACTGAAGCTTTCTTT; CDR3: CASTLVNTEAFF
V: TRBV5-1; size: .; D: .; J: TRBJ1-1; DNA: TGCGCCAGCAGTGGATACGAACCAAACACTGAAGCTTTCTTT; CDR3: CASSGYEPNTEAFF
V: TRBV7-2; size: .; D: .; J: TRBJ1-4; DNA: TGTGCCAGCACCCTCCGGGCAGGGGTTAATGAAAAACTGTTTTTT; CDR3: CASTLRAGVNEKLFF
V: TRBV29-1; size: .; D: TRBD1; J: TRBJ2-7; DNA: TGCAGCGTCGGGATAGGGACAGGGGAAGAGCAGTACTTC; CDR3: CSVGIGTGEEQYF
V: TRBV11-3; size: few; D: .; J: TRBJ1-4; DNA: TGTGCCAGCAGGTCGGAAGACTATAATGAAAAACTGTTTTTT; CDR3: CASRSEDYNEKLFF
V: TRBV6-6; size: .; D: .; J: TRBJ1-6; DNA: TGTGCCAGCAGACCCAGCTCCTATAATTCACCCCTCCACTTT; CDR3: CASRPSSYNSPLHF
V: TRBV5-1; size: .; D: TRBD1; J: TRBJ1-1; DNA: TGCGCCAGCAGCCCACGACAGGGAGGAACGGGTGAAGCTTTCTTT; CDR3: CASSPRQGGTGEAFF
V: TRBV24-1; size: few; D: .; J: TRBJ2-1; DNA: TGTGCCACCAGTGATTTCGATGAGCAGTTCTTC; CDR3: CATSDFDEQFF
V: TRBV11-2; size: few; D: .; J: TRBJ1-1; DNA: TGTGCCAGCGAAGGAAACACTGAAGCTTTCTTT; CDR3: CASEGNTEAFF
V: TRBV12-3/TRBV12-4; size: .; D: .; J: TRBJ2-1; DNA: TGTGCCAGCAGTCGGAGAGGACTCAATGAGCAGTTCTTC; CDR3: CASSRRGLNEQFF
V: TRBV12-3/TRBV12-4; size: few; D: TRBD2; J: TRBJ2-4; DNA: TGTGCCAGCAGTGCAGGGACTAGCGGCGCCCGGACCCACTTAGCCAAAAACATTCAGTACTTC; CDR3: CASSAGTSGARTHLAKNIQYF
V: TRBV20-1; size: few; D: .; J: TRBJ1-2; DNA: TGCAGTACGCCCCGCGACCAGGATCGCTATGGCTACACCTTC; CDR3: CSTPRDQDRYGYTF
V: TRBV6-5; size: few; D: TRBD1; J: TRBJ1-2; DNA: TGTGCCGGCAGTTACACCGCGGACAGGGTCTATGGCTACACCTTC; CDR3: CAGSYTADRVYGYTF
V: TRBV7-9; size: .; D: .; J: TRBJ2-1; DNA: TGTGCCAGCAGCTTAGCCCCGGCAGCGATTAGCGATGAGCAGTTCTTC; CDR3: CASSLAPAAISDEQFF
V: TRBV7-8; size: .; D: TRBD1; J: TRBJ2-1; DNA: TGTGCCAGCAGCGTAGGGACAGTCGGGGTCTACAATGAGCAGTTCTTC; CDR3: CASSVGTVGVYNEQFF